This TCR beta chain came from a study of T cell responses to AZD1222 COVID-19 vaccine. Generated by immunoSEQ multiplex PCR, the TCRdb table keeps only in-frame clones and is missing some. The table has 150,000 to 190,000 clones, approximately 90% seen once. Study-level points and caveats: Only after the peak T cell response were repertoires sampled.

The CDR3 loop spans 19 amino acids. Trimming stripped 2 bases from V and 3 bases from J, with 27 bases between. The germline CDR1 and CDR2 sequences are SGDLS and YYNGEE. In regard to this clone: What it binds is unknown.

The receptor's source is an adult in good health. The genes are TRBV9 and TRBJ2-7, with TRBD1 as a possible D gene (6 bases). The sample was peripheral blood, taken on day 0 of AZD1222 vaccination. CDR3 in amino acids: CASSVRRPTEDRTNYEQYF. CDR3 DNA: TGTGCCAGCAGCGTCAGACGGCCCACGGAGGACAGAACTAACTACGAGCAGTACTTC.